The T cell receptor (beta chain) under discussion was sequenced for a study of blood T cells in healthy people across ages. In germline, CDR1 is SGHRS, CDR2 YFSETQ. V lost 1 base and J 5 bases, leaving 15 bases between the germline ends. This CDR3 spans 15 amino acids. Comments on this clonotype: As yet, its antigen is unknown.

Total RNA extraction produced at least 5 micrograms (per sample) for the study. Study-level points and caveats: No conclusive comparison of naive versus antigen-experienced cells was possible with unsorted PBMCs.

A second PCR of 7 to 11 cycles used a sample-barcoded 5' primer and a J-beta primer mix. TCRdb re-analysed the 5' RACE reads in MiXCR, keeping a single row per CDR3 protein. Among approximately 800,000 distinct CDR3 sequences listed, 35% to 40% were seen once. The source of this sequence is a man between 18 and 29 years old in good health. The material sequenced was blood. The V call is TRBV5-1, the J call TRBJ1-1; D is uncertain. The CDR3 DNA reads TGCGCCAGCAGCTTGTGGGTCACCCCGGGGACTGAAGCTTTCTTT. It specifies CASSLWVTPGTEAFF.